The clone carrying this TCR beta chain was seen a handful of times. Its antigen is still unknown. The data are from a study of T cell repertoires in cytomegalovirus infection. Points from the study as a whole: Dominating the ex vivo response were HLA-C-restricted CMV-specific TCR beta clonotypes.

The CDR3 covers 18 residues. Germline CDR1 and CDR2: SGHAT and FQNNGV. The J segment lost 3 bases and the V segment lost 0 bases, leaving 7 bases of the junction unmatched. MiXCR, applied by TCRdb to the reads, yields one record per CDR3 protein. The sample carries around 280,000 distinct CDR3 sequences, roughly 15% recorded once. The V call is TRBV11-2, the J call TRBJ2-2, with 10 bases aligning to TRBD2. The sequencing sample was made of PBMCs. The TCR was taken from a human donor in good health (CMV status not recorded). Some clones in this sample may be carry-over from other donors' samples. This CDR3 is CASSLDSGLANYTGELFF. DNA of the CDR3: TGTGCCAGCAGCTTAGATTCGGGACTAGCGAACTACACCGGGGAGCTGTTTTTT.